The T cell receptor beta chain described here comes from a study of cytomegalovirus exposure and HLA in healthy donors. Findings and caveats of the study: A classifier reportedly called cytomegalovirus status with high sensitivity and specificity. There were a few CMV-associated chains whose specificity for CMV antigens was confirmed in vitro.

CDR3 length: 16 residues. The V segment lost 2 bases and the J segment 7 bases; nucleotides outside the gene matches: 8. The V gene's germline CDR1 is SGDLS and CDR2 YYNGEE. Of note for this clone: Its antigen is not known. Distinct nucleotide sequences in the sample also encode this CDR3.

The primer mix had 60 Vbeta and 13 Jbeta primers. Libraries were prepared by immunoSEQ multiplex PCR; TCRdb keeps only in-frame clonotypes and omits some of them. The sample includes roughly 61,000 clones, approximately 80% seen only once; the top ten take about 6.5%. Healthy donors of bone marrow made up the group. The V and J genes are TRBV9 and TRBJ1-6; 8 nucleotides match TRBD1. The sequenced sample was PBMCs. This clonotype was sampled from a male donor in good health and CMV-seronegative. The CDR3 DNA reads TGTGCCAGCAGCGTCCAGGGGACAGGATACAATTCACCCCTCCACTTT. As protein: CASSVQGTGYNSPLHF.